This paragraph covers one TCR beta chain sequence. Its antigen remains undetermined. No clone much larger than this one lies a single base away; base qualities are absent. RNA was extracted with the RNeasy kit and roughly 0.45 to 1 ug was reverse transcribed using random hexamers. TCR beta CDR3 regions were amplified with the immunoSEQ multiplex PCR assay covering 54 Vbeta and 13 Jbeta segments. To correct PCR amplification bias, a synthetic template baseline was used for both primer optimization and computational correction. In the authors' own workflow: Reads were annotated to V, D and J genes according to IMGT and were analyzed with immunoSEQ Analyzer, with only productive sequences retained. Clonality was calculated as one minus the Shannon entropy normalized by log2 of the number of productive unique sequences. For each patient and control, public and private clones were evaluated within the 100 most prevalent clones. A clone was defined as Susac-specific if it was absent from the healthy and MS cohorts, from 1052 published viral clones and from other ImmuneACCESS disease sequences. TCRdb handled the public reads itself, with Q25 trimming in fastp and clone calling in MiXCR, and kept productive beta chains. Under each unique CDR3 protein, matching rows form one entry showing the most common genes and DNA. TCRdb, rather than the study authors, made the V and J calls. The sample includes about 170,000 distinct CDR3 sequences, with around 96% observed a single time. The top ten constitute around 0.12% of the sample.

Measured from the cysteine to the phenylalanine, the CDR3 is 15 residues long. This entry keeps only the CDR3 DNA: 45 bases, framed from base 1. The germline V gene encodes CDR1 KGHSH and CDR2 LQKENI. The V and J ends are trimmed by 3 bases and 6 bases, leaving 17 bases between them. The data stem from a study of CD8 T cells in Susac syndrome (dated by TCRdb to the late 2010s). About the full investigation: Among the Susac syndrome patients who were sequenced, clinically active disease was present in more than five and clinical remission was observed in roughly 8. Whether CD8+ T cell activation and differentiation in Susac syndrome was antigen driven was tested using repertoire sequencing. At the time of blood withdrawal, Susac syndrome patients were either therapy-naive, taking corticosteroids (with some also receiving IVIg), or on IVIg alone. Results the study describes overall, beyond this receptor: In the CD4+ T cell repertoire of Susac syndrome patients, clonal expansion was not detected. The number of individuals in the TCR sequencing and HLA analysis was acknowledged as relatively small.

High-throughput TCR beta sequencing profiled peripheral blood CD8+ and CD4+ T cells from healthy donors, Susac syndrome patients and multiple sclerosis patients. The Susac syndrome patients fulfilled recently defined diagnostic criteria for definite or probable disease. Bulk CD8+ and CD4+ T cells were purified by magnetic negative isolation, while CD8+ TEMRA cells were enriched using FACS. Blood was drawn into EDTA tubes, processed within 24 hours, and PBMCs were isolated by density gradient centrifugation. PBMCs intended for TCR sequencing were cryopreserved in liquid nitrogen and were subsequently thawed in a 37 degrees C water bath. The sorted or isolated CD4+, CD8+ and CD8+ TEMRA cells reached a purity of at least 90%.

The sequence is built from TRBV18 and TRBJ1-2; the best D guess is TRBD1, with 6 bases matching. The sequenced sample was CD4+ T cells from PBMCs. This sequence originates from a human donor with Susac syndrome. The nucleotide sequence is TGTGCCAGCTCACCCGTCCCGGGGGGCGTCGATGGCTACACCTTC. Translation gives CASSPVPGGVDGYTF.